This entry concerns a single TCR beta chain. These data belong to a study of blood T cells in healthy people across ages. A second PCR, run for about 7 to 11 cycles, used a sample-barcoded 5' primer plus a J-beta primer mix. TCRdb processed the 5' RACE reads anew with MiXCR; each CDR3 protein has one entry. The sample holds under 1,100,000 distinct CDR3 sequences, approximately 26% seen once. The length of the CDR3 is 16 residues. Germline V CDR1 and CDR2: SQVTM, ANQGSEA. V gave up 1 base and J gave up 4 bases; unmatched junction bases: 8. The sample was also reused in another study, on T cells of mothers and their children.

The chain couples TRBV29-1 to TRBJ2-3, with TRBD1 matching over 10 bases. This TCR came from a girl aged 2 to 9 in good health. Sample: blood. CDR3 coding DNA: TGCAGCGTTGAAGGGGAGACAGGGGGCGCGGCAGATACGCAGTATTTT. Its translation: CSVEGETGGAADTQYF.